Sequencing of this T cell receptor beta chain was carried out in a study of blood T cell repertoires in COVID-19. Germline V gene data show CDR1 as SGHRS and CDR2 as YFSETQ. The CDR3 has 15 amino acids. V dropped 2 bases and J dropped 2 bases, with 11 bases sitting between them. Profiled with immunoSEQ multiplex PCR; TCRdb holds only in-frame clones, not every one. The sample consists of around 69,000 clones, almost 85% of them appearing once. The sequenced sample was peripheral blood. The chain has TRBV5-1 and TRBJ1-3; D is possibly TRBD1 (6 bases). The receptor comes from a man in his fifties or sixties with active COVID-19. The CDR3: CASSLDTGTGNTIYF. CDR3 bases: TGCGCCAGCAGCTTAGATACAGGGACTGGAAACACCATATATTTT.